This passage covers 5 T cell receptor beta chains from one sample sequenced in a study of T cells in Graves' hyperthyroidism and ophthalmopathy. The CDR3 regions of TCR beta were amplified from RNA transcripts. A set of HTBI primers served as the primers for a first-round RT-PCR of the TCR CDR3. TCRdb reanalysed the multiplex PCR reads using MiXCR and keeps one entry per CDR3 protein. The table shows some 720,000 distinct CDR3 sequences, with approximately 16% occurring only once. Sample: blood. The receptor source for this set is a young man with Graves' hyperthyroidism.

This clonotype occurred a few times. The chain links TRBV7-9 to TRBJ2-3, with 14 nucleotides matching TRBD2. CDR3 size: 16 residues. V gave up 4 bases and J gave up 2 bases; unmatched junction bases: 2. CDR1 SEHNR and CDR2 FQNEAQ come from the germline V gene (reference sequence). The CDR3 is CASSWGLAGDTDTQYF. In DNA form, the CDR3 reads TGTGCCAGCAGCTGGGGACTAGCGGGGGACACAGATACGCAGTATTTT.

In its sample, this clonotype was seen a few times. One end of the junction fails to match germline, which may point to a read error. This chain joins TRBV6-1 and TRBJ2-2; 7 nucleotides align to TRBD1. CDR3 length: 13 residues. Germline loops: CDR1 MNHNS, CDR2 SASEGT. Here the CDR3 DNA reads TGTACCAGCAGTACCGGGACAGCCGGGGAGCTGTTTTTT. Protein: CTSSTGTAGELFF.

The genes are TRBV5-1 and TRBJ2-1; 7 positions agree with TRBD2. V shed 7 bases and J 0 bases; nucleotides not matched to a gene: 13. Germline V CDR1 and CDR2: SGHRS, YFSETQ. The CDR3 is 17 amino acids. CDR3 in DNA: TGCGCCAGCGGGGGGGGGGGTCCAGATACCTCCTACAATGAGCAGTTCTTC. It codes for CASGGGGPDTSYNEQFF. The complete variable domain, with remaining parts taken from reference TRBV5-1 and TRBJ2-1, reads KAGVTQTPRYLIKTRGQQVTLSCSPISGHRSVSWYQQTPGQGLQFLFEYFSETQRNKGNFPGRFSGRQFSNSRSEMNVSTLELGDSALYLCASGGGGPDTSYNEQFFGPGTRLTVL.

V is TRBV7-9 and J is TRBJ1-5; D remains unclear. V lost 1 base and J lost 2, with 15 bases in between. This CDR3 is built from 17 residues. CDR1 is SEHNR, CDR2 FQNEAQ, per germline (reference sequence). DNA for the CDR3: TGTGCCAGCAGCTTAGGTGTTGGGGAGGGTGGCAATCAGCCCCAGCATTTT. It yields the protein CASSLGVGEGGNQPQHF.

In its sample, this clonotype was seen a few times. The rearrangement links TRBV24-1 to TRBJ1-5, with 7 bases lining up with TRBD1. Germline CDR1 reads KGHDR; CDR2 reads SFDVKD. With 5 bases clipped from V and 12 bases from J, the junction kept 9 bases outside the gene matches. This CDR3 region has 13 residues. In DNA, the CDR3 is TGTGCCACCAGTGCCTTCGGGACAGCTGACCAGCATTTT. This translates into CATSAFGTADQHF.